This T cell receptor beta chain was recorded in a study of chemoradiotherapy in HPV16-positive cancers. Clones were sequenced by immunoSEQ multiplex PCR, and TCRdb holds only the in-frame ones, with some missing. The table includes under 3,500 clones, about 83% detected once. J was trimmed by 4 bases and V by 4 bases; bases with no gene match: 3. The CDR3 has 14 amino acids. Germline V gene lookup returns CDR1 SGHRS and CDR2 YFSETQ. Whole-study results and caveats: During treatment, candidate HPV-specific clones and E7-related motifs expanded in tumor.

About this clone itself: Its target is unknown.

The receptor was derived from a human donor with HPV-associated anogenital cancer. This chain links TRBV5-1 with TRBJ1-4; 8 nucleotides align to TRBD1. Sequenced here: tumor tissue, sampled from a patient who underwent chemoradiotherapy. The CDR3 sequence is CASSPTGGNEKLFF. The CDR3 region has the DNA TGCGCCAGCAGCCCCACAGGGGGTAATGAAAAACTGTTTTTT. The full variable domain, its missing parts supplied by reference TRBV5-1 and TRBJ1-4, is KAGVTQTPRYLIKTRGQQVTLSCSPISGHRSVSWYQQTPGQGLQFLFEYFSETQRNKGNFPGRFSGRQFSNSRSEMNVSTLELGDSALYLCASSPTGGNEKLFFGSGTQLSVL.